A selection of T cell receptor beta chains follows, all from one sample in a study of vaccination and CD4 T cells after COVID-19. TCRdb passed the PCR reads through MiXCR, listing each CDR3 protein once. The data hold about 13,000 distinct CDR3 sequences, with 27% observed a single time. What these receptors recognize is not known. This material consisted of CD4+ T cells from blood, cultured in vitro, taken before SARS-CoV-2 vaccination. The receptors shown here come from a human donor who received a COVID-19 vaccine. Both conserved end residues are part of each CDR3. Each record gives: clone size, D gene, V gene, J gene, CDR3 DNA, CDR3 protein. D genes are given only for firm matches. Rows may omit the clone size; those that give it use once, few, many or a size class.

few	TRBD1	TRBV19	TRBJ1-5	TGTGCCAGTAGTATAGTACAGGGGGGACAGCCCCAGCATTTT	CASSIVQGGQPQHF
-	TRBD2	TRBV7-6	TRBJ2-1	TGTGCCAGCAGCACTACTAGCGGGGCATACAATGAGCAGTTCTTC	CASSTTSGAYNEQFF
-	-	TRBV7-9	TRBJ2-2	TGTGCCAGCAGGTGGTTGGACACCGGGGAGCTGTTTTTT	CASRWLDTGELFF
few	TRBD1	TRBV6-1	TRBJ1-5	TGTGCCAGCAGCGCTTATGCCACCGGGACAGGGATACGTCAGCCCCAGCATTTT	CASSAYATGTGIRQPQHF
-	TRBD2	TRBV7-8	TRBJ2-1	TGTGCCAGCAGCCTTTATGGAGCGGGGGGGTTCTACAATGAGCAGTTCTTC	CASSLYGAGGFYNEQFF
-	-	TRBV12-3/TRBV12-4	TRBJ1-1	TGTGCCAGCAGTTTTTCCGCAGGGTCCCAATCAATGAACACTGAAGCTTTCTTT	CASSFSAGSQSMNTEAFF
once	TRBD1	TRBV30	TRBJ2-7	TGTGCCTGGAGCGCAGGGGGCAACGAGCAGTACTTC	CAWSAGGNEQYF
-	-	TRBV19	TRBJ1-6	TGTGCCAGCCTAGAGAGTTGGAATTTACCCCTCCACTTT	CASLESWNLPLHF
-	-	TRBV20-1	TRBJ1-3	TGCAGTGCTAGAGATGTACGGGGCAATGGAAACACCATATATTTT	CSARDVRGNGNTIYF
few	-	TRBV27	TRBJ2-3	TGTGCCAGCAGTTTCCGTCCTAGCACAGATACGCAGTATTTT	CASSFRPSTDTQYF
-	TRBD2	TRBV7-7	TRBJ2-3	TGTGCCAGCAGCCCGGGGACTAGCGGGGCCACAGATACGCAGTATTTT	CASSPGTSGATDTQYF
few	TRBD1	TRBV19	TRBJ1-4	TGTGCCAGTACCGTGACAGGGGGTAGCGAAAAACTGTTTTTT	CASTVTGGSEKLFF
-	TRBD1	TRBV5-4	TRBJ2-3	TGTGCCAGCAGCAGATATAGGACAGGGCAAGGGGATACGCAGTATTTT	CASSRYRTGQGDTQYF
-	-	TRBV20-1	TRBJ1-6	TGCAGTGCTAGAGATACAGGGAAATATAATTCACCCCTCCACTTT	CSARDTGKYNSPLHF
once	-	TRBV9	TRBJ1-1	TGTGCCAGCAGCGTAGGCCCGGGGGACACTGAAGCTTTCTTT	CASSVGPGDTEAFF
few	-	TRBV7-2	TRBJ2-3	TGTGCCAGCAGCTTAGCCCTGAAGGGTTTTACGCAGTATTTT	CASSLALKGFTQYF
few	-	TRBV21-1	TRBJ1-1	TGTGCCAGCAGCAAATGGGCAGGGGGCCTCACTGAAGCTTTCTTT	CASSKWAGGLTEAFF
medium-sized	-	TRBV7-9	TRBJ1-4	TGTGCCAGCAGCTTAGCGGCCGAAAAACTGTTTTTT	CASSLAAEKLFF
-	-	TRBV9	TRBJ1-2	TGTGCCAGCAGCGTAGATTCCCACGGCTATGGCTACACCTTC	CASSVDSHGYGYTF
-	-	TRBV2	TRBJ2-4	TGTGCCAGTAGCGAGGCCGGTCTAGCCAAAAACATTCAGTACTTC	CASSEAGLAKNIQYF
few	-	TRBV10-3	TRBJ2-1	TGTGCCATCAGCAATGGGGGGATCTACAATGAGCAGTTCTTC	CAISNGGIYNEQFF
-	-	TRBV30	TRBJ2-1	TGTGCCTGGAGTGTCGGCGGTGAGCAGTTCTTC	CAWSVGGEQFF
-	-	TRBV10-3	TRBJ1-3	TGTGCCATCAGTGAATTCCTTGGGCAGCGCGGAAACACCATATATTTT	CAISEFLGQRGNTIYF
few	-	TRBV11-3	TRBJ1-1	TGTGCCAGCAGCCACGACACTGAAGCTTTCTTT	CASSHDTEAFF
-	TRBD2	TRBV20-1	TRBJ2-3	TGCAGTGCTCCCGCAGCGGGGAGCACAGATACGCAGTATTTT	CSAPAAGSTDTQYF
-	TRBD1	TRBV6-1	TRBJ1-1	TGTGCCAGCAGTGATGTAACAGGGGGTAGGAACACTGAAGCTTTCTTT	CASSDVTGGRNTEAFF